This T cell receptor beta chain was found in a study of blood T cell repertoires in COVID-19. Clones were sequenced by immunoSEQ multiplex PCR, and TCRdb holds only the in-frame ones, with some missing. The data show about 250,000 clones, about 89% seen once. This clone was picked up one time. Sequencing was carried out using peripheral blood. This receptor was obtained from a woman in her fifties or sixties who had recovered from COVID-19.

DNA of the CDR3: TGTGCCAGTAGTATTTATAGCGGGGGGCCCCAAGAGACCCAGTACTTC. It is translated as CASSIYSGGPQETQYF. The chain uses TRBV19 and TRBJ2-5; TRBD2 matches 10 bases. The CDR3 runs 16 residues. From germline, CDR1 is LNHDA and CDR2 SQIVND (reference sequence). V trimming: 3 bases; J trimming: 1 base; junction bases outside the gene matches: 5.